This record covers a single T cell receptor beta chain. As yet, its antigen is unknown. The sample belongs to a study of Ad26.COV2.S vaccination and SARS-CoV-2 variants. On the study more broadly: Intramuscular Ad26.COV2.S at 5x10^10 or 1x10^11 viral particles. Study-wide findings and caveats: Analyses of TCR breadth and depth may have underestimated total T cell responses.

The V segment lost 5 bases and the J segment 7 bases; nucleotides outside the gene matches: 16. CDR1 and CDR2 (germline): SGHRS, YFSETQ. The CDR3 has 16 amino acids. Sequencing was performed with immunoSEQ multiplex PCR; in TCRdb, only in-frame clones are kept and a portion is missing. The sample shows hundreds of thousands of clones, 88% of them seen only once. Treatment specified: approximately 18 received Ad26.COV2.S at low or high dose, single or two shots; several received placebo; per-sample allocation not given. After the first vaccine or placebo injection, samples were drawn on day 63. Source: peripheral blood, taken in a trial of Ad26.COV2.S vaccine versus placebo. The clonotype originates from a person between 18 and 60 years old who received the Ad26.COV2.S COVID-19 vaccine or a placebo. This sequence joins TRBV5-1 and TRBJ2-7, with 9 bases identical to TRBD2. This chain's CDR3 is CASSKEASGTSGEQYF. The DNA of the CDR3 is TGCGCCAGCAGTAAAGAGGCTAGCGGGACTAGTGGTGAGCAGTACTTC.